This TCR beta chain was captured by sequencing in a study of Ad26.COV2.S vaccination and SARS-CoV-2 variants. At the level of the study: The study gave Ad26.COV2.S intramuscularly, once or twice 56 days apart.

In this sample, this clone turned up once. Antigen unknown. Libraries were prepared by immunoSEQ multiplex PCR; TCRdb keeps only in-frame clonotypes and omits some of them. The table records 350,000 to 500,000 clones, roughly 89% of them present only once. Study findings and constraints: People given the vaccine had a wider spike-specific TCR breadth than placebo recipients did. Assessments of TCR breadth and depth may have underestimated the total T cell responses.

Treatment indicated: 15 to 20 received Ad26.COV2.S at low or high dose, single or two shots; roughly five received placebo; per-sample allocation not given. Each sample was drawn 63 days after the first injection (of vaccine or placebo). The shot given was an Ad26 vector that makes Wuhan-strain SARS-CoV-2 spike. V was cut by 0 bases and J by 7 bases, with 9 bases left in between. The CDR3 extends over 13 amino acids. Germline V CDR1 and CDR2: SGHDT, YYEEEE. The material sequenced was peripheral blood, taken in a trial of Ad26.COV2.S vaccine versus placebo. The TCR was taken from a person aged 18-60 years who received the Ad26.COV2.S COVID-19 vaccine or a placebo. The chain has TRBV5-6 and TRBJ2-3; no clear D gene. The CDR3 here is CASSLGGANTQYF. The DNA of the CDR3 is TGTGCCAGCAGCTTGGGAGGAGCTAATACGCAGTATTTT.